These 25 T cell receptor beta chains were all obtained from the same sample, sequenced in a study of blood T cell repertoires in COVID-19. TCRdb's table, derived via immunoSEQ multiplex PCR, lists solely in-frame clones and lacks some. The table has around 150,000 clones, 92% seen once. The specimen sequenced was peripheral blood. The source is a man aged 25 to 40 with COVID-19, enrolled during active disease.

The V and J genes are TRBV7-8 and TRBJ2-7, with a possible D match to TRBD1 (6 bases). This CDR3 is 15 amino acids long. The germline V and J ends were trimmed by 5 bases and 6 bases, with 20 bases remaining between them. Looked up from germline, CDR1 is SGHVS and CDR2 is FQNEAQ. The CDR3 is CASSRQVNPNIEQYF. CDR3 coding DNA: TGTGCCAGCAGCCGACAGGTAAACCCCAATATCGAGCAGTACTTC.

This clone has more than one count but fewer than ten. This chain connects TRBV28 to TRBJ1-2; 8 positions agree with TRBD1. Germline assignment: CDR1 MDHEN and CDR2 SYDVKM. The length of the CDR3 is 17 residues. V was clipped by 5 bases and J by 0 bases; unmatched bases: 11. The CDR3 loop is CASSRIGVGQANYGYTF. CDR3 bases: TGTGCCAGCAGTCGAATCGGGGTGGGACAGGCTAACTATGGCTACACCTTC.

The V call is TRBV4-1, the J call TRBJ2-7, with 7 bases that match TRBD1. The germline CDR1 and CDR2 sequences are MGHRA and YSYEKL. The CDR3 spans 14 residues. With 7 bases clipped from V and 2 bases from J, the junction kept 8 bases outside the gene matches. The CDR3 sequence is CASTPRGTAYEQYF. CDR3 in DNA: TGCGCCAGCACCCCAAGGGGGACAGCCTACGAGCAGTACTTC.

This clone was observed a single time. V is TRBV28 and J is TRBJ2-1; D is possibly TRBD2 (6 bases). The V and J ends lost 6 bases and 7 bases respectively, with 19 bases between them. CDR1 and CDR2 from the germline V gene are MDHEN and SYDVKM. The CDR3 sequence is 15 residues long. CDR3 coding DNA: TGTGCCAGCAGCCCGAGGACTACCCTAGGTAATGAGCAGTTCTTC. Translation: CASSPRTTLGNEQFF. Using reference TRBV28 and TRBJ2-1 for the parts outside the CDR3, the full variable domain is DVKVTQSSRYLVKRTGEKVFLECVQDMDHENMFWYRQDPGLGLRLIYFSYDVKMKEKGDIPEGYSVSREKKERFSLILESASTNQTSMYLCASSPRTTLGNEQFFGPGTRLTVL.

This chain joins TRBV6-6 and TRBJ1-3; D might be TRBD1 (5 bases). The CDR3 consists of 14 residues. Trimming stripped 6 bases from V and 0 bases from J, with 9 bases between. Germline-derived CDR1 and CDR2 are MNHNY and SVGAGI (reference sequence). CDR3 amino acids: CASSPDTSGNTIYF. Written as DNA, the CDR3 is TGTGCCAGCAGCCCGGACACCTCTGGAAACACCATATATTTT.

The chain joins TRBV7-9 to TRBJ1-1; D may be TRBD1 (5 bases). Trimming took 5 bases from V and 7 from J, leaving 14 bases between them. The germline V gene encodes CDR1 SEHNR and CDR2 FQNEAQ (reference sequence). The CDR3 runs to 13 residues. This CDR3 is CASSPPRGNEAFF. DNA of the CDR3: TGTGCCAGCAGCCCCCCTAGGGGTAATGAAGCTTTCTTT.

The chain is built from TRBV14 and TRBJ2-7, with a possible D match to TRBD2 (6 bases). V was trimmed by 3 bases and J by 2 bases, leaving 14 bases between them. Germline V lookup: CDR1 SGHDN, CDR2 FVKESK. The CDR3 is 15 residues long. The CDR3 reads CASSQVTAGPYEQYF. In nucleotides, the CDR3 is TGTGCCAGCAGCCAGGTGACGGCGGGGCCCTACGAGCAGTACTTC. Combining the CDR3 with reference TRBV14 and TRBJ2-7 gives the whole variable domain EAGVTQFPSHSVIEKGQTVTLRCDPISGHDNLYWYRRVMGKEIKFLLHFVKESKQDESGMPNNRFLAERTGGTYSTLKVQPAELEDSGVYFCASSQVTAGPYEQYFGPGTRLTVT.

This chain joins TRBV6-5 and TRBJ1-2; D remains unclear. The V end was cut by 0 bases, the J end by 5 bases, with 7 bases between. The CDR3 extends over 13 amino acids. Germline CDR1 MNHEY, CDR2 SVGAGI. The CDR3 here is CASSYSTHYGYTF. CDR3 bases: TGTGCCAGCAGTTACTCGACTCATTATGGCTACACCTTC.

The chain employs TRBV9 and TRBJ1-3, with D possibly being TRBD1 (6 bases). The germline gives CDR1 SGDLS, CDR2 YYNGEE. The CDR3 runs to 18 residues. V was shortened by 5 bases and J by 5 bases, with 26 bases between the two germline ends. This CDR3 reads CASSSAVGGAKPRNTIYF. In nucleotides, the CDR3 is TGTGCCAGCAGTTCTGCTGTGGGGGGGGCGAAACCCAGAAACACCATATATTTT. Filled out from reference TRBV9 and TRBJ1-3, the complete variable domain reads DSGVTQTPKHLITATGQRVTLRCSPRSGDLSVYWYQQSLDQGLQFLIQYYNGEERAKGNILERFSAQQFPDLHSELNLSSLELGDSALYFCASSSAVGGAKPRNTIYFGEGSWLTVV.

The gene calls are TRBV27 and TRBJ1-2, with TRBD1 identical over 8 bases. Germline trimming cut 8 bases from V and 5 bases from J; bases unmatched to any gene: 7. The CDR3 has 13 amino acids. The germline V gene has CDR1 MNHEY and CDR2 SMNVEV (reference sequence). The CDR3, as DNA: TGTGCCAGCGGAGCAGGGGGCCGGTATGGCTACACCTTC. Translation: CASGAGGRYGYTF.

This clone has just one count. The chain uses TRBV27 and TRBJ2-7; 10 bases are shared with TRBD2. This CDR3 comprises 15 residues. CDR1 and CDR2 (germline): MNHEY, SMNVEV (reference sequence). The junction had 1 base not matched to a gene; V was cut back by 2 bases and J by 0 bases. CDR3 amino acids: CASSLERGGSYEQYF. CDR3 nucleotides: TGTGCCAGCAGTTTAGAGCGGGGGGGCTCCTACGAGCAGTACTTC.

The CDR3 sequence: CASRQGVGQPQHF. Written as DNA, the CDR3 is TGTGCCAGCAGGCAGGGGGTGGGTCAGCCCCAGCATTTT. This chain uses TRBV6-5 with TRBJ1-5, with 7 nucleotides matching TRBD1. CDR3 length: 13 residues. Germline CDR1 is MNHEY and CDR2 is SVGAGI. The trim removed 6 bases at V and 6 bases at J, leaving 5 bases unmatched.

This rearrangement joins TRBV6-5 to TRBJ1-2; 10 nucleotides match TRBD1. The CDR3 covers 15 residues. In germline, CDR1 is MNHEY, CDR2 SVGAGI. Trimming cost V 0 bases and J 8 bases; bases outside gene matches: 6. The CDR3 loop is CASSYSGTGVTGYTF. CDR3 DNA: TGTGCCAGCAGTTACTCCGGGACAGGGGTTACGGGCTACACCTTC.

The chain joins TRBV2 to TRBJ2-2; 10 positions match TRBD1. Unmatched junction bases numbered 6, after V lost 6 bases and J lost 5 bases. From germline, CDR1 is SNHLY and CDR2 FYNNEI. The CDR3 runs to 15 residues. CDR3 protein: CASRHRTGGTGELFF. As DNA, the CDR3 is TGTGCCAGCAGACACCGGACAGGGGGAACCGGGGAGCTGTTTTTT.

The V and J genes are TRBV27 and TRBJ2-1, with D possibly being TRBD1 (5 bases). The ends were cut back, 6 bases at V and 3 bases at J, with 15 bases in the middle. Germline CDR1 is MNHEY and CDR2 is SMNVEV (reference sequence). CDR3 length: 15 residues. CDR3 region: CASSYHRQIYNEQFF. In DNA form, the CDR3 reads TGTGCCAGCAGCTACCACCGACAGATCTACAATGAGCAGTTCTTC.

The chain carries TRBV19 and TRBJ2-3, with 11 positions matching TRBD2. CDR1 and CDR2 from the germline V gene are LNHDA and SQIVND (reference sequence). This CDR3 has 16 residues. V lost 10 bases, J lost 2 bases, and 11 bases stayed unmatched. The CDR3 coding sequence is TGTGCCACCACCTCCGGGACTAGCGGCTTCACAGATACGCAGTATTTT. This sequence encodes CATTSGTSGFTDTQYF. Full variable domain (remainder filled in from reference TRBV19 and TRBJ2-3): DGGITQSPKYLFRKEGQNVTLSCEQNLNHDAMYWYRQDPGQGLRLIYYSQIVNDFQKGDIAEGYSVSREKKESFPLTVTSAQKNPTAFYLCATTSGTSGFTDTQYFGPGTRLTVL.

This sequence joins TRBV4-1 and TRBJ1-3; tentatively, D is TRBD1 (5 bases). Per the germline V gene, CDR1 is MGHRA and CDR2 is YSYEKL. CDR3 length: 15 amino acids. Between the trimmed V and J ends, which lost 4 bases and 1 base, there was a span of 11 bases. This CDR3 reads CASSPAGGSGNTIYF. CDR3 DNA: TGCGCCAGCAGCCCCGCGGGGGGATCTGGAAACACCATATATTTT.

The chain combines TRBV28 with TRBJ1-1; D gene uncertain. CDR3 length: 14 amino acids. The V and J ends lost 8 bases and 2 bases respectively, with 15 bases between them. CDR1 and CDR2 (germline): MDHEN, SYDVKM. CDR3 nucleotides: TGTGCCAGCCGTAGTGGAGGTTCCAACACTGAAGCTTTCTTT. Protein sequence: CASRSGGSNTEAFF.

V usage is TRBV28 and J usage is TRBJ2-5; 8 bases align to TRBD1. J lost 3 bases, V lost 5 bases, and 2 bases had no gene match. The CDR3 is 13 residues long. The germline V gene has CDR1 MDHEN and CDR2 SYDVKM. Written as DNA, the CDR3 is TGTGCCAGCAGTAAGGACAGGGAAGAGACCCAGTACTTC. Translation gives CASSKDREETQYF.

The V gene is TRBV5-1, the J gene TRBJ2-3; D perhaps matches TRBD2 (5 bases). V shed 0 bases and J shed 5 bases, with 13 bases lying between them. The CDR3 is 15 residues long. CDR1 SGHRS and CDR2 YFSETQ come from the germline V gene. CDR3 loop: CASSLAGGPGDTQYF. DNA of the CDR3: TGCGCCAGCAGCTTGGCGGGCGGGCCGGGAGATACGCAGTATTTT.

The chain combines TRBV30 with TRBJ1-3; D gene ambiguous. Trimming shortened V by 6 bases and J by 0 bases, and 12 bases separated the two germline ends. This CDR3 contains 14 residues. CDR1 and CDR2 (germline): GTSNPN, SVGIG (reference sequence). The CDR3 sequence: CACPTEGSGNTIYF. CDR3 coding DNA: TGTGCCTGCCCGACGGAGGGCTCTGGAAACACCATATATTTT.

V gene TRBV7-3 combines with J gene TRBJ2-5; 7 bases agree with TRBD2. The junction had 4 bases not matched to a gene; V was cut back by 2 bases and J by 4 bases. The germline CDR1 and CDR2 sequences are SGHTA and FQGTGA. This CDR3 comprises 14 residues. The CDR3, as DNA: TGTGCCAGCAGCTTAGGCGGGAGTCTAGAGACCCAGTACTTC. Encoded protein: CASSLGGSLETQYF.

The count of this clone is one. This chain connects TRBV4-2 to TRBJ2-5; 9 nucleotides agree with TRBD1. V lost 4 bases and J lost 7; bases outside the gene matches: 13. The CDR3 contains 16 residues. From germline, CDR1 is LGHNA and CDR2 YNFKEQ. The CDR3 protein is CASSPMKGTGIVTQYF. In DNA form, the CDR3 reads TGTGCCAGCAGCCCTATGAAGGGGACAGGGATCGTGACCCAGTACTTC.

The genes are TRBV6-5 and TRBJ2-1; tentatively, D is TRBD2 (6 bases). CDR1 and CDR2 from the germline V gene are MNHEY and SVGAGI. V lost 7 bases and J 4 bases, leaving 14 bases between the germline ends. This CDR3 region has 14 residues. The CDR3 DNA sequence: TGTGCCAGCACTCGGGACGGAGGGTACAATGAGCAGTTCTTC. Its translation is CASTRDGGYNEQFF.

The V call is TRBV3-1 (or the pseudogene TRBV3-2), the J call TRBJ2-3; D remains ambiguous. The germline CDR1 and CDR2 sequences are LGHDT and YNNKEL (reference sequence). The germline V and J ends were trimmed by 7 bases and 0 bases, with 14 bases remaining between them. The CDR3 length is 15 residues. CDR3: CASTRAIASTDTQYF. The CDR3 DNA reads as TGTGCCAGCACCCGAGCTATAGCTAGCACAGATACGCAGTATTTT.